This TCR beta chain was profiled in a study of shared T cell receptors in the human thymus. The CDR3 has 14 amino acids. J gave up 5 bases and V 4 bases, and 8 bases lay outside the gene matches. Germline V lookup: CDR1 SQVTM, CDR2 ANQGSEA. A single count supports this clone. TCRdb keeps only in-frame clones here, not all; method: immunoSEQ multiplex PCR. The table records approximately 760,000 clones, 80% to 90% of them present only once. These same records also appear under a second study, on human thymus T cells. That work adds: Healthy Finnish infants undergoing corrective surgery for congenital heart defects were the donors. Resections removed during corrective heart surgery provided the thymus tissue used. Thymic and blood repertoires appeared to show biased V and J gene usage. Related research found strongly overlapping thymic repertoires in unrelated individuals.

Sequencing was carried out using thymocytes. This TCR derives from a girl under three years old with a congenital heart defect. The V and J genes are TRBV29-1 and TRBJ2-3, with 8 bases that match TRBD2. The CDR3 region is CSVVRGAQKDTQYF. The CDR3 nucleotides are TGCAGCGTTGTGCGGGGGGCGCAAAAAGATACGCAGTATTTT.